The TCR beta chain described here comes from a study of CD8 T cells in ankylosing spondylitis. Findings of the study overall: Significant enrichment of disease-linked clones was reportedly seen in matched ankylosing spondylitis synovial fluid. Those disease-linked clones were CD8+; they were also relatively rare in peripheral blood.

The sample holds many counts of this clonotype. The antigen is not known. Quantitative barcoded 5'-RACE was used to prepare TCR beta libraries. TCRdb analysed the 5' RACE reads with MiXCR anew, one entry per CDR3 protein. The table records about 340,000 distinct CDR3 sequences, roughly 15% of them present only once. With V trimmed by 3 bases and J by 5 bases, 4 bases remained unmatched. This CDR3 has 15 amino acids. The V and J genes are TRBV12-3 or TRBV12-4 and TRBJ1-2; 12 bases fit TRBD1. Specimen: blood, either unsorted or a sorted T cell fraction (not recorded which). The source of this sequence is a male donor with ankylosing spondylitis or in good health (not recorded which). The CDR3 bases are TGTGCCAGCAGTTTCCGGGACAGGGGGCGGTATGGCTACACCTTC. Protein sequence: CASSFRDRGRYGYTF.